Presented here are 24 T cell receptor beta chains from one specimen sequenced in a study of T cell repertoires in cytomegalovirus infection. TCRdb re-called the reads with MiXCR, one entry per CDR3 protein. The table has about 140,000 distinct CDR3 sequences, 5.5% to 7% seen once. Sequenced input: PBMCs. These receptors were obtained from a human donor in good health (CMV status not recorded). Some clones in this sample may be carry-over from other donors' samples.

This clonotype was seen more than once but under ten times. The CDR3 DNA is TGTGCCAGCAGCTTACGAACCGGGACAGGGTTCAATGAGCAGTTCTTC. Translation gives CASSLRTGTGFNEQFF. The V call is TRBV7-6, the J call TRBJ2-1, with 9 bases that match TRBD1. Trimming took 2 bases from V and 6 from J; bases not matched to a gene: 8. CDR3 length: 16 residues. CDR1 SGHVS and CDR2 FNYEAQ come from the germline V gene.

Many counts were recorded for this clonotype. The J gene is TRBJ1-1, the V gene TRBV7-2; D unclear. Germline CDR1 is SGHTA and CDR2 is FQGNSA. The CDR3 contains 14 residues. The V end was cut by 7 bases, the J end by 4 bases, with 16 bases between. CDR3 in amino acids: CASTATGIGTEAFF. The CDR3 DNA is TGTGCCAGCACCGCCACCGGGATTGGCACTGAAGCTTTCTTT.

This clonotype was picked up a small number of times. CDR3 region: CASSQSPVRDRGQYGYTF. In nucleotides, the CDR3 is TGCGCCAGCAGTCAATCGCCGGTCCGGGACAGGGGGCAGTATGGCTACACCTTC. The chain has TRBV23-1 and TRBJ1-2; 12 nucleotides agree with TRBD1. TRBV23-1 is noted as an ORF with a role that remains uncertain. The V and J ends lost 0 bases and 5 bases, in that order; junction bases with no gene match: 10. The CDR3 covers 18 residues.

This clonotype was seen at least ten times. V usage is TRBV11-2 and J usage is TRBJ2-7, with D perhaps TRBD1 (6 bases). From germline, CDR1 is SGHAT and CDR2 FQNNGV. Trimming shortened V by 4 bases and J by 0 bases, and 13 bases separated the two germline ends. This CDR3 is 15 amino acids long. DNA of the CDR3: TGTGCCAGCAGCTCACTTACAGGGAGCTCCTACGAGCAGTACTTC. This sequence encodes CASSSLTGSSYEQYF.

In its sample, this clonotype was seen many times. The chain recombines TRBV10-3 with TRBJ2-7, with unresolved D. The CDR3 runs 11 residues. The germline V gene has CDR1 ENHRY and CDR2 SYGVKD. Trimming took 4 bases from V and 4 from J, leaving 5 bases between them. In DNA, the CDR3 is TGTGCCATCAGTGGAAGGTACGAGCAGTACTTC. This encodes CAISGRYEQYF.

This clonotype was observed a few times. This CDR3 is CASSSSATWEQYF. As DNA, the CDR3 is TGTGCCAGCAGTTCCTCAGCGACTTGGGAGCAGTACTTC. The chain couples TRBV27 to TRBJ2-7; D is undetermined. There are 13 residues in the CDR3. Trimming cost V 4 bases and J 7 bases, with 14 bases left between them. CDR1 and CDR2 from the germline V gene are MNHEY and SMNVEV (reference sequence).

The sample holds a few counts of this clonotype. V is TRBV20-1 and J is TRBJ2-1; D is perhaps TRBD2 (5 bases). Trimming took off 6 bases at V and 10 bases at J, with 13 bases between the two ends. CDR1 and CDR2 (germline): DFQATT, SNEGSKA (reference sequence). CDR3 length: 11 residues. The chain's CDR3 is CSALSRGEQFF. CDR3 in DNA: TGCAGTGCGCTGAGTAGAGGGGAGCAGTTCTTC.

This clonotype has a count of ten or more. The CDR3 reads CASRKPGQPGELFF. CDR3 nucleotide sequence: TGTGCCAGCAGAAAGCCAGGCCAACCCGGGGAGCTGTTTTTT. The rearrangement links TRBV7-2 to TRBJ2-2; no reliable D call. V was shortened by 6 bases and J by 6 bases, with 14 bases between the two germline ends. This CDR3 contains 14 residues. Germline CDR1 reads SGHTA; CDR2 reads FQGNSA.

This clonotype occurred a few times. The junction shows a germline mismatch at one end, possibly a read error. The gene calls are TRBV6-2 or TRBV6-3 and TRBJ1-6; the D gene is possibly TRBD1 (6 bases). Germline V lookup: CDR1 MNHEY, CDR2 SVGEGT. This CDR3 is built from 16 residues. The CDR3 DNA follows: TGTGCCAGCAGTAACTCACTACAGGGAAAGAATTCACCCCTCCACTTT. It translates to CASSNSLQGKNSPLHF.

This chain links TRBV23-1 with TRBJ2-7, with D possibly being TRBD1 (6 bases). TRBV23-1 is labeled an ORF, and its function is uncertain. The CDR3 runs to 12 residues. Trimming removed 3 bases at V and 12 bases at J, with 15 bases between. The DNA of the CDR3 is TGCGCCAGCAGTCACTTCGGACAGCGGAGGTACTTC. As protein: CASSHFGQRRYF.

This clonotype was seen more than once but under ten times. The chain has TRBV12-3 or TRBV12-4 and TRBJ2-1; possible D gene TRBD2, 6 bases. The CDR3 consists of 13 residues. Trimming removed 4 bases from V and 7 bases from J, with 11 bases in between. The CDR3 here is CASSWVSGNEQFF. CDR3 nucleotides: TGTGCCAGCAGTTGGGTGAGCGGGAATGAGCAGTTCTTC.

This clonotype occurred many times. V gene TRBV3-1 combines with J gene TRBJ1-4, with D possibly TRBD1 on 5 matching bases. V was pared by 0 bases and J by 6 bases, with 11 bases between. Germline V lookup: CDR1 LGHDT, CDR2 YNNKEL (reference sequence). This CDR3 has 15 residues. Here the CDR3 reads CASSQDLWGDEKLFF. DNA of the CDR3: TGTGCCAGCAGCCAAGATCTATGGGGGGATGAAAAACTGTTTTTT.

This clonotype was counted ten times or more. The chain links TRBV7-3 to TRBJ2-5, with 9 positions matching TRBD2. CDR1 and CDR2 from the germline V gene are SGHTA and FQGTGA. CDR3 length: 16 amino acids. V dropped 5 bases and J dropped 1; count of bases not matched to a gene: 8. The CDR3 DNA is TGTGCCAGCAGCCTCGGCGGGGGGGGGCTCCAAGAGACCCAGTACTTC. This codes for CASSLGGGGLQETQYF.

This clonotype has a handful of counts. This chain uses TRBV6-2 or TRBV6-3 with TRBJ2-7; TRBD2 is a possible D gene (5 bases). The CDR3 totals 14 residues. CDR1 and CDR2 from the germline V gene are MNHEY and SVGEGT. V lost 2 bases and J 5 bases, leaving 13 bases between the germline ends. CDR3 sequence reads: CASSYAGGVDEQYF. CDR3 bases: TGTGCCAGCAGTTACGCGGGTGGGGTCGACGAGCAGTACTTC.

This rearrangement joins TRBV5-4 to TRBJ2-1, with D tentatively TRBD1 (6 bases). Per germline, CDR1 SGHNT and CDR2 YYREEE (reference sequence). The V end was cut by 0 bases, the J end by 7 bases, with 8 bases between. The CDR3 is 13 amino acids. The DNA for the CDR3 is TGTGCCAGCAGCTTGGACAGGGATAATGAGCAGTTCTTC. Translating it yields CASSLDRDNEQFF.

This clonotype occurred many times. The genes are TRBV6-2 or TRBV6-3 and TRBJ2-7; 9 bases match TRBD2. Germline V gene lookup returns CDR1 MNHEY and CDR2 SVGEGT. The CDR3 is made up of 14 amino acids. The V segment lost 5 bases and the J segment 1 base; nucleotides outside the gene matches: 3. In nucleotides, the CDR3 is TGTGCCAGCAGTCAACTAGCGGGTTCCTACGAGCAGTACTTC. Translated: CASSQLAGSYEQYF.

This clonotype appeared many times. V usage is TRBV11-2 and J usage is TRBJ2-4; 10 bases agree with TRBD1. Trimming at V came to 2 bases and at J to 5 bases, leaving 6 bases not matched to a gene. CDR1 and CDR2 from the germline V gene are SGHAT and FQNNGV. The CDR3 is made up of 16 amino acids. CDR3 coding DNA: TGTGCCAGCAGCTTAAGGACAGGGGGATCCCAAAACATTCAGTACTTC. This encodes CASSLRTGGSQNIQYF. Looking up the rest from reference TRBV11-2 and TRBJ2-4 gives the full variable domain: EAGVAQSPRYKIIEKRQSVAFWCNPISGHATLYWYQQILGQGPKLLIQFQNNGVVDDSQLPKDRFSAERLKGVDSTLKIQPAKLEDSAVYLCASSLRTGGSQNIQYFGAGTRLSVL.

This clonotype has a count of ten or more. The chain is built from TRBV12-3 or TRBV12-4 and TRBJ1-4; D perhaps matches TRBD1 (5 bases). The length of the CDR3 is 15 residues. Trimming stripped 3 bases from V and 3 bases from J, with 11 bases between. The chain's CDR3 is CASSFTGPPNEKLFF. CDR3 nucleotide sequence: TGTGCCAGCAGTTTTACAGGACCCCCTAATGAAAAACTGTTTTTT.

This clonotype was observed many times. The V and J genes are TRBV7-2 and TRBJ2-2, with TRBD2 matching 14 bases. The CDR3 is made up of 16 amino acids. Germline-derived CDR1 and CDR2 are SGHTA and FQGNSA. Unmatched junction bases numbered 3, after V lost 5 bases and J lost 4 bases. The CDR3 nucleotides read TGTGCCAGCAGCCGACTAGCGGGGGGGCGCACCGGGGAGCTGTTTTTT. It yields the protein CASSRLAGGRTGELFF.

This clonotype was seen repeatedly, ten times or more. V is TRBV19 and J is TRBJ2-6; a weak D match, TRBD2 (5 bases). V was cut by 5 bases and J by 2 bases, with 13 bases left in between. CDR1 LNHDA and CDR2 SQIVND come from the germline V gene (reference sequence). This CDR3 spans 16 amino acids. CDR3 sequence (DNA): TGTGCCAGTAGTCCTAGGAGGTGGCCTGGGGCCAACGTCCTGACTTTC. Amino acids: CASSPRRWPGANVLTF.

At least ten counts were recorded for this clonotype. The CDR3 DNA reads TGTGCCAGCAGCTTAGCTCGACAGCGTTCCTACGAGCAGTACTTC. Protein sequence: CASSLARQRSYEQYF. The chain combines TRBV7-6 with TRBJ2-7; maybe TRBD1 (5 bases). The CDR3 runs 15 residues. V was shortened by 0 bases and J by 1 base, with 10 bases between the two germline ends. The germline CDR1 and CDR2 sequences are SGHVS and FNYEAQ.

In this sample, this clonotype turned up many times. The chain recombines TRBV6-2 or TRBV6-3 with TRBJ2-7; no clear D gene. Trimming cost V 8 bases and J 0 bases, with 14 bases left between them. This CDR3 comprises 14 residues. Germline CDR1 MNHEY, CDR2 SVGEGT. The CDR3 reads CASWQDGPSYEQYF. CDR3 DNA sequence: TGTGCCAGCTGGCAGGACGGGCCCTCCTACGAGCAGTACTTC.

This clonotype was counted ten times or more. The chain combines TRBV7-2 with TRBJ2-4; the D call may be TRBD1 or TRBD2 (7 bases each). With 6 bases removed from V and 0 bases from J, the gap between germline ends came to 15 bases. Germline loops: CDR1 SGHTA, CDR2 FQGNSA. The CDR3 is 16 amino acids. The CDR3 is CASSSPGGGAKNIQYF. CDR3 DNA: TGTGCCAGCAGTTCACCAGGGGGGGGAGCCAAAAACATTCAGTACTTC.

This clonotype was recorded many times. This chain uses TRBV12-3 or TRBV12-4 with TRBJ2-6, with D possibly matching TRBD1 (6 bases). The CDR3 consists of 21 residues. Trimming stripped 2 bases from V and 4 bases from J, with 27 bases between. The CDR3 loop is CASSLNRAWGTLGAGANVLTF. The CDR3 bases are TGTGCCAGCAGTTTAAATCGAGCTTGGGGTACTCTGGGGGCCGGGGCCAACGTCCTGACTTTC.